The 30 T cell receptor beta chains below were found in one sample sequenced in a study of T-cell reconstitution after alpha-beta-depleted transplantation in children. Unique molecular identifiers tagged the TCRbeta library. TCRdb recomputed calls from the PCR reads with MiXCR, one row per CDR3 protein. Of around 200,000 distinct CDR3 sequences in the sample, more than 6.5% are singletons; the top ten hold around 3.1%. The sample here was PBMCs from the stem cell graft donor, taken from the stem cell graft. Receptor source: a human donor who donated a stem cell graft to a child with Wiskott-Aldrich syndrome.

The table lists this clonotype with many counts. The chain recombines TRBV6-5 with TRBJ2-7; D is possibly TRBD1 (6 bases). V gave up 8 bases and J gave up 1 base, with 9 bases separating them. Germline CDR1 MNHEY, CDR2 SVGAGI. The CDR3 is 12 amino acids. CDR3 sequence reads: CASSGHSYEQYF. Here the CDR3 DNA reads TGTGCCAGCTCGGGACATTCCTACGAGCAGTACTTC.

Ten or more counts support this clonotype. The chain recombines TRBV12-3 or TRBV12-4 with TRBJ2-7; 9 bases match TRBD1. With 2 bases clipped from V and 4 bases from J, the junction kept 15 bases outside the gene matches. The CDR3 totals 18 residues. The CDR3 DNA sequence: TGTGCCAGCAGTTTACCATTGGGGGCGGGACAGGGACCTTACGAGCAGTACTTC. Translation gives CASSLPLGAGQGPYEQYF.

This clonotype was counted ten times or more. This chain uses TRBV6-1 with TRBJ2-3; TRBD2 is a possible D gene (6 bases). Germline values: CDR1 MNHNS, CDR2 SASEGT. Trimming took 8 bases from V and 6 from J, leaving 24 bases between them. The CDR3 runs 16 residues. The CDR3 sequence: CASGNPEGWGRDTQYF. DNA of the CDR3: TGTGCCAGCGGAAACCCGGAGGGTTGGGGTCGGGATACGCAGTATTTT.

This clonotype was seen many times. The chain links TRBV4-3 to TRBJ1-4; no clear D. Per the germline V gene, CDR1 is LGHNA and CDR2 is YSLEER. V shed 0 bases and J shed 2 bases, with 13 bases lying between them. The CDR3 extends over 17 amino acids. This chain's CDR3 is CASSQDPREGTNEKLFF. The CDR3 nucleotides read TGCGCCAGCAGCCAAGATCCCCGGGAGGGTACTAATGAAAAACTGTTTTTT.

The CDR3 region has the DNA TGTGCCAGCAGCCAAGGAGAACGGCACACCTTC. This gives the protein CASSQGERHTF. The chain joins TRBV3-1 to TRBJ1-2, with unresolved D. V lost 1 base and J 12 bases, leaving 9 bases between the germline ends. Germline values: CDR1 LGHDT, CDR2 YNNKEL (reference sequence). CDR3 length equals 11 residues.

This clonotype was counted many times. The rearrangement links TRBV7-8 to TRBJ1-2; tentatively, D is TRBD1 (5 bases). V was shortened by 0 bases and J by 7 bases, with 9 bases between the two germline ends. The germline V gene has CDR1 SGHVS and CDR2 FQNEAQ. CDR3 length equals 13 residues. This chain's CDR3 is CASSLAGVSGYTF. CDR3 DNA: TGTGCCAGCAGCTTAGCGGGGGTTAGTGGCTACACCTTC.

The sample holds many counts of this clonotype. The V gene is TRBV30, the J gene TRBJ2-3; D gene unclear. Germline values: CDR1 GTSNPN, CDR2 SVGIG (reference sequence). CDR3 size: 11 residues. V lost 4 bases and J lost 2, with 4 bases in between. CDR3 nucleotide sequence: TGTGCCTGGACGGACACAGATACGCAGTATTTT. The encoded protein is CAWTDTDTQYF. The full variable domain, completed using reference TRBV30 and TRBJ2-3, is SQTIHQWPATLVQPVGSPLSLECTVEGTSNPNLYWYRQAAGRGLQLLFYSVGIGQISSEVPQNLSASRPQDRQFILSSKKLLLSDSGFYLCAWTDTDTQYFGPGTRLTVL.

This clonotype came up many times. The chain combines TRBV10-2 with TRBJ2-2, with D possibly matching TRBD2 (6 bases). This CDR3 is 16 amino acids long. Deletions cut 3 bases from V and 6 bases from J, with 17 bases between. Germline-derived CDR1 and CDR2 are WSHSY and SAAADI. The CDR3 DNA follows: TGCGCCAGCAGTGATTGGAGGGGTGGCAAGGCCGGGGAGCTGTTTTTT. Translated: CASSDWRGGKAGELFF.

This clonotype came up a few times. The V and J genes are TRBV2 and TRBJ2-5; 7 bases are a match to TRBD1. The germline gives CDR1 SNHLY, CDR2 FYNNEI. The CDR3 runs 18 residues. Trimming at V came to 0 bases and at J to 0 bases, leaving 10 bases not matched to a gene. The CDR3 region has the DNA TGTGCCAGCAGTGAAGCCGACACACAGGGGCGAGACCAAGAGACCCAGTACTTC. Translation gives CASSEADTQGRDQETQYF. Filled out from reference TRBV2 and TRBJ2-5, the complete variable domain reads EPEVTQTPSHQVTQMGQEVILRCVPISNHLYFYWYRQILGQKVEFLVSFYNNEISEKSEIFDDQFSVERPDGSNFTLKIRSTKLEDSAMYFCASSEADTQGRDQETQYFGPGTRLLVL.

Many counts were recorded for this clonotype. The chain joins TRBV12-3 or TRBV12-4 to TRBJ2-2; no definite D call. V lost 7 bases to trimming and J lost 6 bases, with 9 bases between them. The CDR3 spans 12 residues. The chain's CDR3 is CASTALSGELFF. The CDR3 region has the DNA TGTGCCAGCACCGCCCTGTCCGGGGAGCTGTTTTTT.

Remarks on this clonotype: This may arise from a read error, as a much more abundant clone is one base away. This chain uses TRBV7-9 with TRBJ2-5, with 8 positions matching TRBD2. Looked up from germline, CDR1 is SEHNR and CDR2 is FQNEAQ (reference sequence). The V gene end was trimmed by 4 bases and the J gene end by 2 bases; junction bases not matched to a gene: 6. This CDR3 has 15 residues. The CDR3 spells CASSWGSGGQETQYF. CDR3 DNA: TGTGCCAGCAGCTGGGGGAGCGGGGGTCAAGAGACCCAGTACTTC. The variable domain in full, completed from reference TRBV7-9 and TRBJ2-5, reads DTGVSQNPRHKITKRGQNVTFRCDPISEHNRLYWYRQTLGQGPEFLTYFQNEAQLEKSRLLSDRFSAERPKGSFSTLEIQRTEQGDSAMYLCASSWGSGGQETQYFGPGTRLLVL.

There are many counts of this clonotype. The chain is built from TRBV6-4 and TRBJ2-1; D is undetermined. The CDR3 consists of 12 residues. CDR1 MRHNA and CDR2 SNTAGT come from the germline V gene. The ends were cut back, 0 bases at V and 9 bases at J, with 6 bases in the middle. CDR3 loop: CASSDSWGEQFF. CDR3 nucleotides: TGTGCCAGCAGTGACTCATGGGGTGAGCAGTTCTTC.

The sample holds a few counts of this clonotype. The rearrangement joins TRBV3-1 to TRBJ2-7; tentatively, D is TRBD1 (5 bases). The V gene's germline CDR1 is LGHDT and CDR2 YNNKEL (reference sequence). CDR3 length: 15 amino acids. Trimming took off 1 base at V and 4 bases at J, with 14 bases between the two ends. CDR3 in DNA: TGTGCCAGCAGCCAAGGCCGACAGACTCCGTACGAGCAGTACTTC. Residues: CASSQGRQTPYEQYF.

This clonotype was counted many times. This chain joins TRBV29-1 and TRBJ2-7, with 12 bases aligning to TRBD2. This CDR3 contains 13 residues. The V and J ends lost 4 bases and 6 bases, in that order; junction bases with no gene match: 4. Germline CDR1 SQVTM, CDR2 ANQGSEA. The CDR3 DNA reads TGCAGCGTTGGACTAGCGGGAGCTGGCGAGCAGTACTTC. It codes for CSVGLAGAGEQYF.

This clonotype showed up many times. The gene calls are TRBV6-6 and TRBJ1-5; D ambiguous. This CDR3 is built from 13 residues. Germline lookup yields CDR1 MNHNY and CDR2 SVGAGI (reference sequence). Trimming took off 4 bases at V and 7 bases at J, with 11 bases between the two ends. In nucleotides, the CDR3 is TGTGCCAGCAGTTCTACCTACTTACAGCCCCAGCATTTT. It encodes CASSSTYLQPQHF.

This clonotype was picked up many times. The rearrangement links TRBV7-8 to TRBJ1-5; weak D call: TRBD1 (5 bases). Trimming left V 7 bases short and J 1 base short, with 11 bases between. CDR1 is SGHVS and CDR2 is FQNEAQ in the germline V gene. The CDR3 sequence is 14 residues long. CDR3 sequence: CASTPRQSNQPQHF. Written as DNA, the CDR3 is TGTGCCAGCACCCCGAGACAGAGCAATCAGCCCCAGCATTTT. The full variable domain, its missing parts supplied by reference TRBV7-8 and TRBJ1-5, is GAGVSQSPRYKVAKRGQDVALRCDPISGHVSLFWYQQALGQGPEFLTYFQNEAQLDKSGLPSDRFFAERPEGSVSTLKIQRTQQEDSAVYLCASTPRQSNQPQHFGDGTRLSIL.

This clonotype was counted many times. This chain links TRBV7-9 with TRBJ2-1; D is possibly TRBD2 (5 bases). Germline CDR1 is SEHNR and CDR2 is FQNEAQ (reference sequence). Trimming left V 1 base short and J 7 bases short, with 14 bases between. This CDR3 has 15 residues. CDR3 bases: TGTGCCAGCAGCTTAGGTCGTCCGGGAAGGAATGAGCAGTTCTTC. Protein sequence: CASSLGRPGRNEQFF.

The CDR3 bases are TGTGCCAGCAGCCTTCGACAGGGCGGTAGCTACGAGCAGTACTTC. This sequence encodes CASSLRQGGSYEQYF. The chain recombines TRBV7-2 with TRBJ2-7, with 7 nucleotides matching TRBD1. The ends lost 5 bases at V and 3 bases at J; junction bases unmatched: 10. Germline lookup yields CDR1 SGHTA and CDR2 FQGNSA. CDR3 size: 15 residues.

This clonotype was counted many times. As DNA, the CDR3 is TGTGCCACCAGCAGAGCCAGGGGACAATACACAGATACGCAGTATTTT. Translation: CATSRARGQYTDTQYF. The rearrangement uses TRBV15 and TRBJ2-3; perhaps TRBD1 as D (6 bases). CDR1 is LNHNV, CDR2 YYDKDF, per germline (reference sequence). The CDR3 is made up of 16 amino acids. Trimming left V 1 base short and J 2 bases short, with 13 bases between.

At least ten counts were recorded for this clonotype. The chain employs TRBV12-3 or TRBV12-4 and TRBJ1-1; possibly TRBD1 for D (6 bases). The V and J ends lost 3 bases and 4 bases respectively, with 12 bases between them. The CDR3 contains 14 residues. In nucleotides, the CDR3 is TGTGCCAGCAGTTTCGGGGGGCGGGGCACTGAAGCTTTCTTT. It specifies CASSFGGRGTEAFF.

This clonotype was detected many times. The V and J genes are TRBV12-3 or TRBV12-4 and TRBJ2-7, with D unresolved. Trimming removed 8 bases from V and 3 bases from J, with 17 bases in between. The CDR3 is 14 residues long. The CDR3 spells CASRLGHGRYEQYF. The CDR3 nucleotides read TGTGCCAGCCGTCTCGGCCACGGGCGCTACGAGCAGTACTTC.

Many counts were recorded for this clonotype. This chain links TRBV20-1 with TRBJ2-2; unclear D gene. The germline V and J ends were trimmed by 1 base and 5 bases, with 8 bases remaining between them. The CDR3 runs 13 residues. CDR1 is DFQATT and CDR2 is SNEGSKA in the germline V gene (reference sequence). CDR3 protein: CSARGPETGELFF. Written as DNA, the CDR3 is TGCAGTGCTAGAGGTCCGGAGACCGGGGAGCTGTTTTTT.

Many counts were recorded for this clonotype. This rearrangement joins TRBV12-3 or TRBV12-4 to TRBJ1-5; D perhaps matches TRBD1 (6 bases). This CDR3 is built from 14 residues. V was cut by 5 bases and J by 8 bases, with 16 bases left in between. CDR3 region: CASSEAGVSEPQHF. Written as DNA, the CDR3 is TGTGCCAGCAGTGAAGCAGGGGTTAGTGAGCCCCAGCATTTT.

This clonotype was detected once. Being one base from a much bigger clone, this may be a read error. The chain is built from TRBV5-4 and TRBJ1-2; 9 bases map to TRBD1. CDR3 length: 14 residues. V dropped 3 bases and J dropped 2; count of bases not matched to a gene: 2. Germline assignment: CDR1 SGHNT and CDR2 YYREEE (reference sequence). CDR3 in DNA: TGTGCCAGCAGCTGGACAGGGGAGAACTATGGCTACACCTTC. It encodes CASSWTGENYGYTF.

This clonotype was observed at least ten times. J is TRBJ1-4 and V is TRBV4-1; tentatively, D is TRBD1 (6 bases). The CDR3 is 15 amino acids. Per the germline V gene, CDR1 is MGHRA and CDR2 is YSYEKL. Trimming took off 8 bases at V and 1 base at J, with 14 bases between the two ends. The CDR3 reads CASRRLDRTNEKLFF. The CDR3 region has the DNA TGCGCCAGCCGGAGATTGGACAGAACTAATGAAAAACTGTTTTTT.

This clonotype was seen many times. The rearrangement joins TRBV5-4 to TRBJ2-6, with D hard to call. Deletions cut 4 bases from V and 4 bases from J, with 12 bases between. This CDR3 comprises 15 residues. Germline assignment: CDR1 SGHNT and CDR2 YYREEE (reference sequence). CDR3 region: CASSPPLAGANVLTF. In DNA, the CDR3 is TGTGCCAGCAGCCCACCCTTAGCAGGGGCCAACGTCCTGACTTTC.

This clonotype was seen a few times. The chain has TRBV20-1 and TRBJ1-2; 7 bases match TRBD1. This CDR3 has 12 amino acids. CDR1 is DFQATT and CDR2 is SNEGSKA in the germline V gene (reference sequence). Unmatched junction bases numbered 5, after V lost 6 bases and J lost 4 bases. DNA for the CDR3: TGCAGTGCCCAGGGGGGGAGCTATGGCTACACCTTC. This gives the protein CSAQGGSYGYTF.

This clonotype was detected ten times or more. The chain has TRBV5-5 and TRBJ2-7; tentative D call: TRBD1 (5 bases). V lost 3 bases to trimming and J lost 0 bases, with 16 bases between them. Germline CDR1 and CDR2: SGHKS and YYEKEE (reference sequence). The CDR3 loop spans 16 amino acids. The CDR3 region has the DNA TGTGCCAGCAGCTCTAGGGGCCCCGTTGGCTCCTACGAGCAGTACTTC. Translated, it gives CASSSRGPVGSYEQYF. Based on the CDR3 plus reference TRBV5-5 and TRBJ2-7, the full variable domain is DAGVTQSPTHLIKTRGQQVTLRCSPISGHKSVSWYQQVLGQGPQFIFQYYEKEERGRGNFPDRFSARQFPNYSSELNVNALLLGDSALYLCASSSRGPVGSYEQYFGPGTRLTVT.

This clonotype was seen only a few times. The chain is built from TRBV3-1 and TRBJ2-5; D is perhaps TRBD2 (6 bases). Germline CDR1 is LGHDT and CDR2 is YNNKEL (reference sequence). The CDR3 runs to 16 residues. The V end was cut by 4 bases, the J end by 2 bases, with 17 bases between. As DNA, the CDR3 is TGTGCCAGCAGCCCGGGCGGAGGGTACGAGCAAGAGACCCAGTACTTC. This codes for CASSPGGGYEQETQYF.

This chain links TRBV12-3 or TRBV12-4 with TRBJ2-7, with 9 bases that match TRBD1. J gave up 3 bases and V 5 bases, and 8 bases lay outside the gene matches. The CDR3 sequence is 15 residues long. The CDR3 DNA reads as TGTGCCAGCAGTAAACTAGGGACAGGGCGCTACGAGCAGTACTTC. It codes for CASSKLGTGRYEQYF.